The clone carrying this T cell receptor (beta chain) appeared a few times. Its antigen is not known. These data come from a study of blood T cells in healthy people across ages. Study-wide results and caveats: CMV infection status of these donors was not known.

The V and J ends lost 6 bases and 5 bases, in that order; junction bases with no gene match: 8. CDR3 length equals 14 residues. Germline V CDR1 and CDR2: MDHEN, SYDVKM. The authors ran a second PCR of roughly 7 to 11 cycles using a sample-barcoded 5' primer and a J-beta primer mix. Unique molecular identifiers of 12 random nucleotides labeled each cDNA. TCRdb re-called the 5' RACE reads with MiXCR, one entry per CDR3 protein. Of hundreds of thousands of distinct CDR3 sequences listed, more than 55% were seen once; the top ten hold under 30%. The TCR sequence derives from a man aged 40-49 years in good health. The chain is built from TRBV28 and TRBJ2-5; TRBD1 matches at 8 bases. Sequencing was performed on blood. The CDR3 DNA reads as TGTGCCAGCAGGGTTTTAGGACAGGGTGAGACCCAGTACTTC. Protein: CASRVLGQGETQYF.